This TCR beta chain was sequenced in a study of blood T cell repertoires in COVID-19. Study context: COVID-19 samples collected from the United States, Italy and Spain covered acute and convalescent phases. PBMCs, B-cell-depleted T cells, or T cells were the source of the cDNA or gDNA that made up the material.

Per the original data handling: Quantification of nucleated cells was approximated via reference gene primer amplification. The data were produced by immunoSEQ multiplex PCR, yet TCRdb's version contains in-frame clones alone and is incomplete. V and J calls and clone size are those listed in that table; D and trimming were worked out from the DNA. The sample holds some 400,000 clones, around 90% seen once. Material: peripheral blood. The source is a young man with active or convalescent COVID-19.

The CDR3 loop reads CASSFSGRNQPQHF. The CDR3 DNA follows: TGCGCCAGCAGCTTCTCAGGAAGGAATCAGCCCCAGCATTTT. The chain couples TRBV5-1 to TRBJ1-5; no reliable D call. In germline, CDR1 is SGHRS, CDR2 YFSETQ. This CDR3 is 14 amino acids long. V gave up 2 bases and J gave up 4 bases, with 10 bases separating them.